This T cell receptor beta chain originates from a study of neurological immune-mediated disorders. Concerning this clonotype itself: What it binds is not known.

TCRdb called the 5' RACE reads again in MiXCR, with one record for every CDR3 protein. Of 75,000 to 80,000 distinct CDR3 sequences listed, just over 5% were seen once; the top ten hold 2% to 2.5%. Libraries used 2 million unsorted PBMCs kept frozen in RNAlater. General study points: Phylogenetic analysis grouped 18 of 34 multiple sclerosis patients' repertoires together, suggesting a possible repertoire signature. Expansion of TCR clones was greatest in HTLV-1-associated myelopathy and smallest in multiple sclerosis, where it fell below that of healthy controls. Private repertoires in all groups were suggested, as expanded clones shared no CDR3 amino acid sequences across subjects.

Trimming cost V 4 bases and J 8 bases; bases outside gene matches: 11. The CDR3 runs 15 residues. Germline loops: CDR1 SGHKS, CDR2 YYEKEE (reference sequence). The chain is built from TRBV5-5 and TRBJ2-3; TRBD1 matches 9 bases. This sequence originates from a woman aged 30 to 39 with multiple sclerosis. Sequences were obtained from PBMCs. DNA for the CDR3: TGTGCCAGCAGCCGCACAGGGGGCGAAATAGGTACGCAGTATTTT. Translation gives CASSRTGGEIGTQYF.